This TCR beta chain was captured by sequencing in a study of blood T cell repertoires in COVID-19. Overall study: Two negative PCRs, clearance, or symptom resolution characterized the recovered Cohort 3 donors.

Clinical history as reported by participants underpinned cohort assignment. Method: immunoSEQ multiplex PCR; TCRdb's copy keeps in-frame clones and lacks some. The profile shows 350,000 to 450,000 clones, about 90% of them singletons. This TCR was sampled from a man aged 35 to 55 in a cohort exposed to, infected with or recovered from COVID-19 (not recorded which). Sequences were obtained from PBMCs or T cells enriched from blood (not recorded which).

The CDR3 spells CASSRGRETQYF. DNA of the CDR3: TGTGCCAGTAGTAGGGGGCGTGAGACCCAGTACTTC. This chain uses TRBV19 with TRBJ2-5, with a possible D match to TRBD1 (6 bases). Germline-derived CDR1 and CDR2 are LNHDA and SQIVND (reference sequence). Trimming cost V 4 bases and J 5 bases, with 8 bases left between them. The CDR3 sequence is 12 residues long.